This TCR beta chain originates from a study of metastatic and nonmetastatic thyroid tumors. Study overall: It was across blood and tumor or nodule tissue from malignant and benign thyroid patients that repertoires were compared.

By share of the sample, this clone is medium-sized. The germline CDR1 and CDR2 sequences are MRHNA and SNTAGT. The CDR3 runs 18 residues. Between the trimmed V and J ends, which lost 0 bases and 4 bases, there was a span of 18 bases. In the original processing: The distant-metastasis classifier for papillary thyroid cancer was built from CDR3 differences across clinicopathological groups. TCRdb ran MiXCR on the PCR reads. The V and J calls shown here were made by TCRdb, not taken from the authors' results. The table lists 15,000 or so clones, just under 30% of them singletons. Ahead of thyroid surgery, no patient had received treatment of any kind.

The chain uses TRBV6-4 and TRBJ2-2; possibly TRBD2 for D (7 bases). The TCR originated in a female donor with papillary thyroid cancer or a benign thyroid nodule (not recorded which). Some clones in this sample may be carry-over from other donors' samples. The sequenced sample consisted of blood. The DNA of the CDR3 is TGTGCCAGCAGTGACTCAGCTCAGGGCGGGGGCAGCACCGGGGAGCTGTTTTTT. Translation gives CASSDSAQGGGSTGELFF.